This TCR beta chain was retrieved from a study of shared clonotypes between healthy human individuals. TCRdb's copy holds only in-frame clones and misses some; the assay was immunoSEQ multiplex PCR. The data show under 600,000 clones, around 97% seen once. The CDR3 is 12 residues long. This TCR derives from a woman younger than 45 in good health. Material: naive CD4+ T cells sorted from blood. Described subset: CD45RA+ positively selected. The chain links TRBV21-1 to TRBJ2-7; TRBD1 is taken as the D call from the table, unchecked against the DNA. TRBV21-1 is a pseudogene segment. The CDR3 loop is CASSNRDREQYF. The CDR3 nucleotides read TGTGCCAGCAGCAACCGGGACAGAGAGCAGTACTTC.